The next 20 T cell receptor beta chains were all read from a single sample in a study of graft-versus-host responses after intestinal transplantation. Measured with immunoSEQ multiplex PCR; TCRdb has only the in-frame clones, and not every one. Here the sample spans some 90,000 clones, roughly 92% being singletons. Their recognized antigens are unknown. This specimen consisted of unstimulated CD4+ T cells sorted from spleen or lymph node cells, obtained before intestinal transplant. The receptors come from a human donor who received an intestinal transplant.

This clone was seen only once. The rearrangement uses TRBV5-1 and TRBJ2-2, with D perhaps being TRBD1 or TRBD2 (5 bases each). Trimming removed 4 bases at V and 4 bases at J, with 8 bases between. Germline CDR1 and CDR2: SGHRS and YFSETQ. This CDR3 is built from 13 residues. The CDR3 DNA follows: TGCGCCAGCAGCACCGGGGCCACCGGGGAGCTGTTTTTT. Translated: CASSTGATGELFF.

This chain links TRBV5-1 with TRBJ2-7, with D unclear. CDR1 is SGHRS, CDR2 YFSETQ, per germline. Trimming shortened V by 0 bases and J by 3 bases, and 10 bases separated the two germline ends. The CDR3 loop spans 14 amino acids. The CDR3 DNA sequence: TGCGCCAGCAGCTTGGTAATCGGAATCTACGAGCAGTACTTC. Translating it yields CASSLVIGIYEQYF.

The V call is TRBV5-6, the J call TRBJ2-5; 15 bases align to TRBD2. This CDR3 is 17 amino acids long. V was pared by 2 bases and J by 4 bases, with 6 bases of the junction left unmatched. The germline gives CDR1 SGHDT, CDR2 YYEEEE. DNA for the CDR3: TGTGCCAGCAGCTTACTTGCGGGACTAGCGGGAGGAGAGACCCAGTACTTC. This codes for CASSLLAGLAGGETQYF.

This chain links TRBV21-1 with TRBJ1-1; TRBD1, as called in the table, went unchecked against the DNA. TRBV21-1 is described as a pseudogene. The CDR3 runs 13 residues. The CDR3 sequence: CASTRQGRTEAFF. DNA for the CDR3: TGTGCCAGCACCAGACAGGGGAGGACTGAAGCTTTCTTT.

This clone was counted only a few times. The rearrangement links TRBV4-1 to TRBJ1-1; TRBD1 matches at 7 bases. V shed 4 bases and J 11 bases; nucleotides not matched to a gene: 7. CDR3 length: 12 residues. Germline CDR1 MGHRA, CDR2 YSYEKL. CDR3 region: CASSRVQGPAFF. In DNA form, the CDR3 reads TGCGCCAGCAGCCGAGTACAGGGGCCGGCTTTCTTT.

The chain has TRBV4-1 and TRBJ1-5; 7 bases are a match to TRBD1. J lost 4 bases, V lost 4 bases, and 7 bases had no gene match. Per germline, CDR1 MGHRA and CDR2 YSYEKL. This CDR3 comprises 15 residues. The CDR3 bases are TGCGCCAGCAGCCCAACAAGGGGGCTAAATCAGCCCCAGCATTTT. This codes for CASSPTRGLNQPQHF.

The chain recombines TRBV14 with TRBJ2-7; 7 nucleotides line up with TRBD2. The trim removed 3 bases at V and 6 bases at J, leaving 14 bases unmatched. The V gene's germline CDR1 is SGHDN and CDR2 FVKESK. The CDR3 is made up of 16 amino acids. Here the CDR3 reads CASSQRGRTRDFEQYF. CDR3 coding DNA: TGTGCCAGCAGCCAGAGGGGTAGGACTAGGGACTTCGAGCAGTACTTC.

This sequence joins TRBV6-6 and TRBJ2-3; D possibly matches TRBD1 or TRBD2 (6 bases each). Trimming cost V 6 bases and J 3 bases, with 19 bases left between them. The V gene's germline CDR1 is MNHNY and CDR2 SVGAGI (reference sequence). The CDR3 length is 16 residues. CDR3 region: CASRRGVNSATDTQYF. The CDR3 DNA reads TGTGCCAGCAGAAGGGGGGTAAATAGCGCGACAGATACGCAGTATTTT.

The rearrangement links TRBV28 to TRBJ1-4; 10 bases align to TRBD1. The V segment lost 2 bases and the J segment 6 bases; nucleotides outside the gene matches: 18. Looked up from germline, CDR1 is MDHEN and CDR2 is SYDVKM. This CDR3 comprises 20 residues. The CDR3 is CASSLELTGGVREIDEKLFF. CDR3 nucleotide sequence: TGTGCCAGCAGTTTAGAGTTGACAGGGGGCGTTCGGGAAATAGATGAAAAACTGTTTTTT.

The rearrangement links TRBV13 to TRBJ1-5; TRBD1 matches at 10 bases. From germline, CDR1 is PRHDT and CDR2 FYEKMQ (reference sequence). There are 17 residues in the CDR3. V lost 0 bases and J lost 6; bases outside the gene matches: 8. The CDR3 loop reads CASSLGGTGVVRQPQHF. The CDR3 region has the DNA TGTGCCAGCAGCTTAGGCGGGACAGGGGTTGTGCGTCAGCCCCAGCATTTT.

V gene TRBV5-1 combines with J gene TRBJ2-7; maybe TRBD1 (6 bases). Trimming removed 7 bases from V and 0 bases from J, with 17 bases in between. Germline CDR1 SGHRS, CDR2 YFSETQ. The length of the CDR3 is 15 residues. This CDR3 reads CASREDRPPSYEQYF. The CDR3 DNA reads TGCGCCAGCCGGGAAGACAGGCCGCCCTCCTACGAGCAGTACTTC.

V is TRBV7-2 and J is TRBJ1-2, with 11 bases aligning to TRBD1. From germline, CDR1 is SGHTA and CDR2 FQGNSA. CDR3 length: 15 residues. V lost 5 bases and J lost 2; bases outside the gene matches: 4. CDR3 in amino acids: CASSPRTGGNYGYTF. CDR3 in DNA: TGTGCCAGCAGCCCTCGGACAGGGGGCAACTATGGCTACACCTTC.

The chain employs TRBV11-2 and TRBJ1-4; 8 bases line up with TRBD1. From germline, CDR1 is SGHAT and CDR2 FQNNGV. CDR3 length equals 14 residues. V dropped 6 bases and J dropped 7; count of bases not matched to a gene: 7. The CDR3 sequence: CASSLRGRGEKLFF. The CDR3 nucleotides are TGTGCCAGCAGTCTCAGGGGGCGCGGTGAAAAACTGTTTTTT. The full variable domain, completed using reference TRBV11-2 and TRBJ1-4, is EAGVAQSPRYKIIEKRQSVAFWCNPISGHATLYWYQQILGQGPKLLIQFQNNGVVDDSQLPKDRFSAERLKGVDSTLKIQPAKLEDSAVYLCASSLRGRGEKLFFGSGTQLSVL.

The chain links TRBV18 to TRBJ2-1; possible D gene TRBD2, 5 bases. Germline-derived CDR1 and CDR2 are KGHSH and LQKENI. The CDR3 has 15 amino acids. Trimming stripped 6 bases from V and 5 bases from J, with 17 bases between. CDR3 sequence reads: CASSPLRGRDNEQFF. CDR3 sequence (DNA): TGTGCCAGCTCCCCTCTTCGGGGAAGGGACAATGAGCAGTTCTTC.

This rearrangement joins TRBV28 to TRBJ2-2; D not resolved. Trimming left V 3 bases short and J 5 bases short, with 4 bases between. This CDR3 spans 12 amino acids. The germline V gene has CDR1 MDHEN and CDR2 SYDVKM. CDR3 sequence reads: CASSLETGELFF. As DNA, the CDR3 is TGTGCCAGCAGTTTGGAAACCGGGGAGCTGTTTTTT.

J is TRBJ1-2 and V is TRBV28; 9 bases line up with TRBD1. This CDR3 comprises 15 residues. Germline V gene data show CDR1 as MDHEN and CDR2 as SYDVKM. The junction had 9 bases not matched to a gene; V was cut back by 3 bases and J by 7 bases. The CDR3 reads CASSFGTGRWSGYTF. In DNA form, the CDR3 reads TGTGCCAGCAGTTTTGGGACAGGGAGGTGGAGTGGCTACACCTTC.

The DNA of the CDR3 is TGCGCCAGCAGAGACGGCCTCAGGGACATTCAGTACTTC. It translates to CASRDGLRDIQYF. The chain joins TRBV5-1 to TRBJ2-4; D is possibly TRBD1 (5 bases). Germline loops: CDR1 SGHRS, CDR2 YFSETQ. V lost 5 bases and J lost 8, with 14 bases in between. The length of the CDR3 is 13 residues.

DNA of the CDR3: TGTGCTAGTGGTAACGGGGACCTTGGAGGAAACACCATATATTTT. Its protein is CASGNGDLGGNTIYF. J is TRBJ1-3 and V is TRBV12-5; possibly TRBD1 for D (5 bases). Trimming pared 5 bases from V and 4 bases from J, leaving 15 bases between. The germline V gene encodes CDR1 LGHNT and CDR2 FRNRAP. The CDR3 runs to 15 residues.

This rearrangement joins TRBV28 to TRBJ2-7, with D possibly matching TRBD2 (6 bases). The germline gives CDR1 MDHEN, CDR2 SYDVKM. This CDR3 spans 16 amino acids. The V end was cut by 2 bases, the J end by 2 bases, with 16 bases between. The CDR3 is CASSLVWGTAAYEQYF. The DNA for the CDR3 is TGTGCCAGCAGTTTAGTTTGGGGGACTGCGGCCTACGAGCAGTACTTC.

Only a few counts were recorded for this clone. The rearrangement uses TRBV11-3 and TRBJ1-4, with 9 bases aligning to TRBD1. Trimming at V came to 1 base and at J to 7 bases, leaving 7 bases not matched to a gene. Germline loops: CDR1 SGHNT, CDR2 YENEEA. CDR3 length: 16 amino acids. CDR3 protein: CASSLGPGQGGEKLFF. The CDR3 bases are TGTGCCAGCAGCTTAGGGCCGGGACAGGGAGGTGAAAAACTGTTTTTT.